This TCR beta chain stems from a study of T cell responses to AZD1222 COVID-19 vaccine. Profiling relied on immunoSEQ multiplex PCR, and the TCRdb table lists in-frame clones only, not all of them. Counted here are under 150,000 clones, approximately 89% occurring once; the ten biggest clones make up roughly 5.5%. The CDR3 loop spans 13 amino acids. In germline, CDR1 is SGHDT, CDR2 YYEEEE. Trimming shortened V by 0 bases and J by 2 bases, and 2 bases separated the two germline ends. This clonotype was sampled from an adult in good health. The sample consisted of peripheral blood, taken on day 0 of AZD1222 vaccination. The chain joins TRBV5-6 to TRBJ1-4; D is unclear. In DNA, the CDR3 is TGTGCCAGCAGCTTGGGCACTAATGAAAAACTGTTTTTT. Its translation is CASSLGTNEKLFF. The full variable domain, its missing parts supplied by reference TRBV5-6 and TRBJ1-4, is DAGVTQSPTHLIKTRGQQVTLRCSPKSGHDTVSWYQQALGQGPQFIFQYYEEEERQRGNFPDRFSGHQFPNYSSELNVNALLLGDSALYLCASSLGTNEKLFFGSGTQLSVL.